This T cell receptor (beta chain) was recorded in a study of response to subunit inactivated influenza vaccine. This clonotype showed up just a few times. The CDR3 has 10 amino acids. The germline gives CDR1 ENHRY, CDR2 SYGVKD. V was clipped by 8 bases and J by 5 bases, with 6 bases between them. TCRdb re-analysed the RT-PCR reads in MiXCR, keeping a single row per CDR3 protein. This sample has a few hundred thousand distinct CDR3 sequences, with approximately 15% found just once. This TCR was recovered from a man aged 45 to 65 who received an inactivated influenza vaccine. Here the sequenced sample was PBMCs from blood, taken about 12 days after vaccination. The chain uses TRBV10-3 and TRBJ2-5, with D uncertain. CDR3 DNA sequence: TGTGCCATCGGTATGGAGACCCAGTACTTC. As protein: CAIGMETQYF.